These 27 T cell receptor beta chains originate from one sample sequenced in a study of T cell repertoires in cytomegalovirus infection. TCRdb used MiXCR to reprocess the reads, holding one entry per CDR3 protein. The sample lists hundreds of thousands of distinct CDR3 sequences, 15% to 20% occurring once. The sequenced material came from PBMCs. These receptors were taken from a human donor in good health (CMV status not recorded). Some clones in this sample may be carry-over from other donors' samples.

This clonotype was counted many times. The chain's CDR3 is CSARTGTSGYNEQFF. DNA of the CDR3: TGCAGTGCGCGGACCGGGACTAGCGGTTACAATGAGCAGTTCTTC. This sequence joins TRBV20-1 and TRBJ2-1, with TRBD2 matching 11 bases. V was clipped by 6 bases and J by 4 bases; unmatched bases: 8. Germline V gene lookup returns CDR1 DFQATT and CDR2 SNEGSKA (reference sequence). The CDR3 has 15 residues.

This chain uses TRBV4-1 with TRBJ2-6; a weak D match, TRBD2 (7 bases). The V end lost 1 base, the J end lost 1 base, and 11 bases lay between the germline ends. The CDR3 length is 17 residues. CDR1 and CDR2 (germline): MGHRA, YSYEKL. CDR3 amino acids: CASSQGGGPSGANVLTF. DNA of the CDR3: TGCGCCAGCAGCCAAGGGGGGGGGCCTTCTGGGGCCAACGTCCTGACTTTC.

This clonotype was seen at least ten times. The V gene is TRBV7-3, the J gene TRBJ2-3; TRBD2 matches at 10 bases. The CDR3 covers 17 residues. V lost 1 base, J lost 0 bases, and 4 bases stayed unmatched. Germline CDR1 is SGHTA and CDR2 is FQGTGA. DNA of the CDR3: TGTGCCAGCAGCTTAAGAGCGGGGGGGCTTAGCACAGATACGCAGTATTTT. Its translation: CASSLRAGGLSTDTQYF.

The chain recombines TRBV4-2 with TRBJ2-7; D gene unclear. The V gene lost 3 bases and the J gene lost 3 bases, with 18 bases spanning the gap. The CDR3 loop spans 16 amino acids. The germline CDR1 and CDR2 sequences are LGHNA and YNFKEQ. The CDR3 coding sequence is TGTGCCAGCAGCCAGGTACAGCTGGTCCCTCTCTACGAGCAGTACTTC. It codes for CASSQVQLVPLYEQYF.

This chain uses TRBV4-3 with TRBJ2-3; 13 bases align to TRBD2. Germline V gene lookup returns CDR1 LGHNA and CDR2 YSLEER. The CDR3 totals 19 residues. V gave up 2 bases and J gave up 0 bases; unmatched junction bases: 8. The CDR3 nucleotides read TGCGCCAGCAGCCAAAGAAGACTAGCGGGAGGAATAAGCACAGATACGCAGTATTTT. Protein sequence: CASSQRRLAGGISTDTQYF.

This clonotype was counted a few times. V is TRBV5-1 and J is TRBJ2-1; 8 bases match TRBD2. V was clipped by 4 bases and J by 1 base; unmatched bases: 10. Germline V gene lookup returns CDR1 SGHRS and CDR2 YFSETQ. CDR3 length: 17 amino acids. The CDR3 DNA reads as TGCGCCAGCAGCAAAGACGGGGGGGCAACGTCCTACAATGAGCAGTTCTTC. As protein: CASSKDGGATSYNEQFF.

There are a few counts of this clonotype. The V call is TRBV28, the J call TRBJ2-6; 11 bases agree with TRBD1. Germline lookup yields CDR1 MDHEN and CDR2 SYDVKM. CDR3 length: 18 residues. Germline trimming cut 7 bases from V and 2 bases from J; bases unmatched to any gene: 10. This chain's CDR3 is CASTLADRGPTGANVLTF. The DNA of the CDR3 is TGTGCCAGCACTCTCGCGGACAGGGGGCCGACTGGGGCCAACGTCCTGACTTTC.

The CDR3: CASSLAGSQAEKLFF. In DNA, the CDR3 is TGCGCCAGCAGCTTGGCAGGTAGTCAGGCTGAAAAACTGTTTTTT. The chain has TRBV5-1 and TRBJ1-4; no firm D call. This CDR3 is 15 amino acids long. Looked up from germline, CDR1 is SGHRS and CDR2 is YFSETQ. Trimming removed 0 bases from V and 7 bases from J, with 13 bases in between.

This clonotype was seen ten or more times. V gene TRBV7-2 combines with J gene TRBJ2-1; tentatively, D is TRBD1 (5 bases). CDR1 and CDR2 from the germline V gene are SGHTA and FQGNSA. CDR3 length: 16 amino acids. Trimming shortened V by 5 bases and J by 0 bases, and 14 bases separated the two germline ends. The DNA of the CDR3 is TGTGCCAGCAGCCGCCGCCAGGGAAGCTCCTACAATGAGCAGTTCTTC. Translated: CASSRRQGSSYNEQFF.

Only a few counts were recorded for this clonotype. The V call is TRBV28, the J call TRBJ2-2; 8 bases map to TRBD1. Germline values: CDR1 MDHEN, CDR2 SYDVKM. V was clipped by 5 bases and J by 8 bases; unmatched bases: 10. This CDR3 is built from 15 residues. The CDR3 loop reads CASSTETGARGELFF. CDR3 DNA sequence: TGTGCCAGCAGTACAGAGACAGGGGCAAGGGGGGAGCTGTTTTTT.

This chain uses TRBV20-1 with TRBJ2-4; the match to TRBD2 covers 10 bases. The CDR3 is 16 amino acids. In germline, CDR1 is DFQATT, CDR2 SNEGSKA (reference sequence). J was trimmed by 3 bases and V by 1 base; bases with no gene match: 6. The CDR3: CSARVLAGVGKNIQYF. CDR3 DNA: TGCAGTGCTAGAGTGCTAGCGGGGGTAGGCAAAAACATTCAGTACTTC.

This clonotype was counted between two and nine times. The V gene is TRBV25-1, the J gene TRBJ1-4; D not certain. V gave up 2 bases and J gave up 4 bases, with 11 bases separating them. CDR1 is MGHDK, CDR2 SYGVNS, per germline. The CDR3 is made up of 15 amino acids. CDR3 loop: CASSEEPGHNEKLFF. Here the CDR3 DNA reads TGTGCCAGCAGTGAAGAACCCGGCCATAATGAAAAACTGTTTTTT.

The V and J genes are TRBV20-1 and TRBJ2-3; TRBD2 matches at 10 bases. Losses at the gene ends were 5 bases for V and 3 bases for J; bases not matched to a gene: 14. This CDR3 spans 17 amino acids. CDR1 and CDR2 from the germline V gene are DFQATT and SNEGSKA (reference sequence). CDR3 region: CSAHPPTAGGITDTQYF. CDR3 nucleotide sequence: TGCAGTGCTCATCCCCCAACAGCGGGGGGGATTACAGATACGCAGTATTTT.

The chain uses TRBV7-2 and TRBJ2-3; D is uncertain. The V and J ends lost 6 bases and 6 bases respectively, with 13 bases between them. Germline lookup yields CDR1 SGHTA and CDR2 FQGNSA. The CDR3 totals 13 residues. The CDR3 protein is CASSTILEDTQYF. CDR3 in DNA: TGTGCCAGCAGTACGATTCTAGAGGATACGCAGTATTTT.

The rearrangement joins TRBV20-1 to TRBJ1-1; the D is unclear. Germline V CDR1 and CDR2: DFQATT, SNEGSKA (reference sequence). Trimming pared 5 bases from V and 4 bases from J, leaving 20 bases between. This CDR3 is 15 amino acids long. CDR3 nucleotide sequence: TGCAGTGCTGCAGATACCCTTTCGAAAGGCACTGAAGCTTTCTTT. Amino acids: CSAADTLSKGTEAFF.

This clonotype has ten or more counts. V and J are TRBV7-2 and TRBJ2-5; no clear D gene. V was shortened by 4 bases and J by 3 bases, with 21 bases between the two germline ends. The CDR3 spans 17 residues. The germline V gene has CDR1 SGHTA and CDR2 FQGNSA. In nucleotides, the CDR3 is TGTGCCAGCAGCTCGCCACCTTGGGGTAGGGTCAAAGAGACCCAGTACTTC. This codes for CASSSPPWGRVKETQYF.

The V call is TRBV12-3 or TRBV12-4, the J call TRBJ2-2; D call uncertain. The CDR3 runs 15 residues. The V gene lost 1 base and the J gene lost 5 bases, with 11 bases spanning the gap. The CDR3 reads CASSLGSDRTGELFF. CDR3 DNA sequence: TGTGCCAGCAGTTTAGGATCCGATAGGACCGGGGAGCTGTTTTTT.

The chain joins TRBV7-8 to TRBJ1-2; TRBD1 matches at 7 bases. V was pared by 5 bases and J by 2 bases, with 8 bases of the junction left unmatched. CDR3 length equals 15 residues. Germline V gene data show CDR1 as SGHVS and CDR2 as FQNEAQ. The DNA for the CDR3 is TGTGCCAGCAGCCTTAAGGCGACAGGGAACTATGGCTACACCTTC. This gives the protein CASSLKATGNYGYTF.

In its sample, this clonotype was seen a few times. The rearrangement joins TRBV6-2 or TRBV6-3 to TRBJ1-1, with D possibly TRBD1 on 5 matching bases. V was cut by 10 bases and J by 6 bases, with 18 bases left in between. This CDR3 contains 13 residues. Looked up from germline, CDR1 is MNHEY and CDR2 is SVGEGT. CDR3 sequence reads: CATRDPPSAEAFF. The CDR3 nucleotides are TGTGCCACCAGGGACCCTCCTTCCGCTGAAGCTTTCTTT.

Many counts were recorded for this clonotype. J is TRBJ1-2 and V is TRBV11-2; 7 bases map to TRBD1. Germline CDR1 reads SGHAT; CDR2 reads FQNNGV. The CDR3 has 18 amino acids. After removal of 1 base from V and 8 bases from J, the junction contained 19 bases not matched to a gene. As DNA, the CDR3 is TGTGCCAGCAGCTTAGTTCGGTCGAGGGGGCGAGGACAATCGGGCTACACCTTC. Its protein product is CASSLVRSRGRGQSGYTF.

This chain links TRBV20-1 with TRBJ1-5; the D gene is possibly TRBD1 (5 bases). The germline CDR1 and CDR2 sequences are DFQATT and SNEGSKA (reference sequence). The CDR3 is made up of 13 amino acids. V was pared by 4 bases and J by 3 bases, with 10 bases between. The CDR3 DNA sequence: TGCAGTGCTACTGACAGTCCCAATCAGCCCCAGCATTTT. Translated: CSATDSPNQPQHF.

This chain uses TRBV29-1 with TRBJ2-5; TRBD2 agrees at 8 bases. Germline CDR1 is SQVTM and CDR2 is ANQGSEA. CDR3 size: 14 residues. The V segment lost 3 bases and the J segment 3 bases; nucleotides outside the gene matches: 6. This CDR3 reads CSVDSGAAEETQYF. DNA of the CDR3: TGCAGCGTTGATAGCGGGGCGGCCGAAGAGACCCAGTACTTC.

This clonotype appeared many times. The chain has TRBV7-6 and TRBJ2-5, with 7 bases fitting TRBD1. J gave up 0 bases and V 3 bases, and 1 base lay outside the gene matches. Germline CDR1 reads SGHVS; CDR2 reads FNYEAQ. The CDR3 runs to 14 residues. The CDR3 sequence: CASSFGTDQETQYF. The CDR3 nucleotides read TGTGCCAGCAGCTTCGGGACAGACCAAGAGACCCAGTACTTC.

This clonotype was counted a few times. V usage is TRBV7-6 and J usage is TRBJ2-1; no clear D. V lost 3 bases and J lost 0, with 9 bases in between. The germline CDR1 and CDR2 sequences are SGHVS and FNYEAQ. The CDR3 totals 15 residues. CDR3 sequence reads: CASSFSQSSYNEQFF. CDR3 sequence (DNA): TGTGCCAGCAGCTTTTCGCAGAGCTCCTACAATGAGCAGTTCTTC.

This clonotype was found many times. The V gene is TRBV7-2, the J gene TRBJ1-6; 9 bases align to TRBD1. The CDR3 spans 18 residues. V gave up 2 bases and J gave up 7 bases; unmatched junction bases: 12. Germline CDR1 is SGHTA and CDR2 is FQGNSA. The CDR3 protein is CASSLKWGDRETNSPLHF. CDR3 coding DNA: TGTGCCAGCAGCTTAAAATGGGGGGACAGGGAGACCAATTCACCCCTCCACTTT.

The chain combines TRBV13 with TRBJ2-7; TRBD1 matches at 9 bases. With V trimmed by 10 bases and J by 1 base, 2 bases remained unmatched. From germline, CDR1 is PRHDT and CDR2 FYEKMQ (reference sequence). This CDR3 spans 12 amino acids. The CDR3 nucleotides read TGTGCCACCGGGACAGGGTCCTACGAGCAGTACTTC. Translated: CATGTGSYEQYF. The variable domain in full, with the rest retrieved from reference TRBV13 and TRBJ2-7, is AAGVIQSPRHLIKEKRETATLKCYPIPRHDTVYWYQQGPGQDPQFLISFYEKMQSDKGSIPDRFSAQQFSDYHSELNMSSLELGDSALYFCATGTGSYEQYFGPGTRLTVT.

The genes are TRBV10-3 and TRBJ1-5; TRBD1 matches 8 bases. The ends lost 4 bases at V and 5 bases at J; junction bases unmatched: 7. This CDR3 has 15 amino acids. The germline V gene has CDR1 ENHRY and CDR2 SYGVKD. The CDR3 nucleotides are TGTGCCATCAGTGGCGGGACAGGTCAGGATCAGCCCCAGCATTTT. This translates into CAISGGTGQDQPQHF.